The rows below give T cell receptor beta chains drawn from one sample of a study of cytomegalovirus exposure and HLA in healthy donors. The method was immunoSEQ multiplex PCR; TCRdb's version includes in-frame clones alone and lacks a portion of them. The sample contains approximately 150,000 clones, about 80% of which appear only once. Sample: PBMCs. Receptors were obtained from a man aged 25 to 40 in good health and CMV-seronegative. CDR3s include the opening cysteine and the closing phenylalanine or tryptophan. The D gene is left open where the match is weak. Some rows have no size entry. The others give once, few or many, or a class for an expanded clone.

v_gene	d_gene	j_gene	abundance	CDR3aa	CDR3nt
TRBV28	-	TRBJ2-2	-	CASSWELGTGELFF	TGTGCCAGCAGTTGGGAACTAGGTACCGGGGAGCTGTTTTTT
TRBV7-9	-	TRBJ2-1	once	CASSLNRVPHNEQFF	TGTGCCAGCAGCCTAAACAGGGTTCCCCACAATGAGCAGTTCTTC
TRBV28	TRBD1	TRBJ1-5	-	CASRTGPESNQPQHF	TGTGCCAGCAGGACAGGGCCGGAAAGCAATCAGCCCCAGCATTTT
TRBV28	-	TRBJ1-2	-	CASSLGSLPNYGYTF	TGTGCCAGCAGCCTCGGTAGTCTCCCAAACTATGGCTACACCTTC
TRBV28	TRBD1	TRBJ2-7	-	CASLTGTGLSYEQYF	TGTGCCAGCCTAACCGGGACAGGGCTCTCCTACGAGCAGTACTTC
TRBV30	-	TRBJ1-1	once	CAWSASTEAFF	TGTGCCTGGAGTGCGAGCACTGAAGCTTTCTTT
TRBV28	-	TRBJ1-1	-	CASSLSQGNTEAFF	TGTGCCAGCAGTCTTAGCCAGGGGAACACTGAAGCTTTCTTT
TRBV6-1	-	TRBJ2-7	-	CASSESDKFYEQYF	TGTGCCAGCAGTGAATCGGACAAGTTCTACGAGCAGTACTTC
TRBV19	-	TRBJ2-3	-	CASTLRRSGGTDTQYF	TGTGCCAGTACCCTCAGGAGGTCCGGTGGCACAGATACGCAGTATTTT
TRBV28	TRBD1	TRBJ1-5	-	CASSLPIQGTSNQPQHF	TGTGCCAGCAGTTTACCAATACAGGGGACTAGCAATCAGCCCCAGCATTTT
TRBV6-7	-	TRBJ1-1	-	CASSYSVRLPARLRNMNTEAFF	TGTGCCAGCAGTTACTCCGTCCGGCTCCCAGCTCGATTGCGGAATATGAACACTGAAGCTTTCTTT
TRBV11-2	TRBD1	TRBJ1-2	few	CASTVQGAPGYTF	TGTGCCAGCACTGTGCAGGGGGCGCCTGGCTACACCTTC
TRBV6-5	-	TRBJ2-1	-	CASSYLTPHQNNEQFF	TGTGCCAGCAGTTACTTGACTCCACACCAGAACAATGAGCAGTTCTTC
TRBV9	TRBD1	TRBJ2-3	-	CASTDRVVTDTQYF	TGTGCCAGCACCGACAGGGTAGTCACAGATACGCAGTATTTT
TRBV11-2	-	TRBJ1-3	few	CASRPIGVNTIYF	TGTGCCAGCAGACCAATAGGGGTCAACACCATATATTTT
TRBV5-3	-	TRBJ1-5	-	CARSLDRVRESQPQHF	TGTGCCAGAAGCTTGGACAGGGTAAGGGAAAGTCAGCCCCAGCATTTT
TRBV6-5	TRBD1	TRBJ1-4	-	CASSTRGQVNEKLFF	TGTGCCAGCAGTACGCGGGGACAGGTTAATGAAAAACTGTTTTTT
TRBV5-1	TRBD2	TRBJ2-3	-	CASSPGLAGAGTDTQYF	TGCGCCAGCAGCCCGGGACTAGCGGGAGCTGGCACAGATACGCAGTATTTT
TRBV9	TRBD1	TRBJ2-1	-	CASSPHRGRYNEQFF	TGTGCCAGCAGCCCCCACAGGGGGAGGTACAATGAGCAGTTCTTC
TRBV6-6	TRBD2	TRBJ2-7	-	CASRLAGHYEQYF	TGTGCCAGCAGACTAGCGGGACACTACGAGCAGTACTTC
TRBV19	-	TRBJ1-1	-	CASSIEGLRTTEAFF	TGTGCCAGTAGTATAGAGGGACTTCGGACCACTGAAGCTTTCTTT
TRBV5-8	TRBD1	TRBJ1-4	-	CASSLARGREKLFF	TGTGCCAGCAGCTTGGCCAGGGGGCGGGAAAAACTGTTTTTT
TRBV6-5	-	TRBJ2-7	-	CASRLDSFYEQYF	TGTGCCAGCAGACTGGACAGCTTCTACGAGCAGTACTTC
TRBV7-2	-	TRBJ2-7	-	CASSLEGGPSYEQYF	TGTGCCAGCAGCTTAGAAGGTGGGCCCTCCTACGAGCAGTACTTC
TRBV7-2	-	TRBJ2-5	-	CASSRGYQETQYF	TGTGCCAGCAGCAGGGGGTACCAAGAGACCCAGTACTTC
TRBV19	TRBD1	TRBJ1-2	-	CASTGQGAYYGYTF	TGTGCCAGTACCGGACAGGGGGCTTACTATGGCTACACCTTC
TRBV5-5	-	TRBJ1-2	-	CASSKIRGPNYGYTF	TGTGCCAGCAGCAAAATCAGGGGCCCTAACTATGGCTACACCTTC
TRBV6-5	-	TRBJ1-1	-	CASSPRTELNTEAFF	TGTGCCAGCAGTCCGCGGACAGAACTGAACACTGAAGCTTTCTTT
TRBV19	TRBD2	TRBJ2-2	-	CASSYSGGITGELFF	TGTGCCAGTAGTTACTCGGGAGGCATCACCGGGGAGCTGTTTTTT
TRBV5-1	-	TRBJ2-5	-	CASSLGRAQGETQYF	TGCGCCAGCAGCTTGGGCAGAGCCCAGGGGGAGACCCAGTACTTC
TRBV5-4	-	TRBJ2-7	few	CASSSFQTSAKGGEQYF	TGTGCCAGCAGCTCCTTCCAAACTAGCGCAAAGGGGGGCGAGCAGTACTTC
TRBV27	-	TRBJ1-1	few	CASSVRREDTEAFF	TGTGCCAGCAGTGTTCGTCGTGAGGACACTGAAGCTTTCTTT
TRBV9	-	TRBJ2-3	-	CASSAWDIRDTQYF	TGTGCCAGCAGCGCCTGGGACATCAGAGATACGCAGTATTTT
TRBV18	-	TRBJ2-7	-	CASSRTVFYEQYF	TGTGCCAGCTCACGGACAGTTTTCTACGAGCAGTACTTC
TRBV7-7	-	TRBJ2-7	-	CASSLAHSYEQYF	TGTGCCAGCAGCTTAGCTCACTCCTACGAGCAGTACTTC
TRBV9	-	TRBJ1-3	-	CASSSGGGNTIYF	TGTGCCAGCAGCTCGGGTGGGGGAAACACCATATATTTT
TRBV10-3	TRBD1	TRBJ2-3	once	CAISDAGTGDTDTQYF	TGTGCCATCAGTGACGCCGGGACAGGGGACACAGATACGCAGTATTTT
TRBV28	-	TRBJ1-5	-	CASSFGRTEPQPQHF	TGTGCCAGCAGTTTTGGACGGACAGAGCCGCAGCCCCAGCATTTT
TRBV28	-	TRBJ1-5	-	CASTFYGLDQPQHF	TGTGCCAGCACCTTCTACGGTCTGGATCAGCCCCAGCATTTT
TRBV11-3	-	TRBJ2-3	-	CASSLGLGGTDTQYF	TGTGCCAGCAGCTTGGGGCTAGGGGGCACAGATACGCAGTATTTT
TRBV5-1	TRBD1	TRBJ2-7	few	CASSRSDRGGSYEQYF	TGCGCCAGCAGCAGGAGCGACAGGGGTGGATCCTACGAGCAGTACTTC
TRBV28	-	TRBJ1-1	-	CASSPGAGLHTEAFF	TGTGCCAGCAGTCCCGGTGCAGGGTTGCACACTGAAGCTTTCTTT
TRBV6-1	TRBD1	TRBJ1-1	few	CASRRRGPSTEAFF	TGTGCCAGCAGAAGAAGGGGGCCGAGCACTGAAGCTTTCTTT
TRBV5-1	-	TRBJ2-5	-	CASRAEETQYF	TGCGCCAGCAGGGCAGAAGAGACCCAGTACTTC
TRBV14	-	TRBJ1-1	-	CASRGQLNTEAFF	TGTGCCAGCAGAGGACAGTTGAACACTGAAGCTTTCTTT
TRBV4-3	TRBD1	TRBJ1-4	few	CASSQVQGSSGKLFF	TGCGCCAGCAGCCAGGTACAGGGGTCTAGTGGAAAACTGTTTTTT
TRBV11-2	-	TRBJ2-7	-	CASSLVWGDSSYEQYF	TGTGCCAGCAGCTTAGTTTGGGGGGACAGTTCCTACGAGCAGTACTTC
TRBV5-6	-	TRBJ2-7	-	CASSLDRYYEQYF	TGTGCCAGCAGCTTGGACAGGTACTACGAGCAGTACTTC
TRBV5-1	TRBD1	TRBJ2-7	-	CASSPSGNRGYEQYF	TGCGCCAGCAGCCCCTCCGGTAACAGGGGCTACGAGCAGTACTTC
TRBV28	-	TRBJ1-3	few	CASSPQGISGNTIYF	TGTGCCAGCAGTCCTCAGGGAATCTCTGGAAACACCATATATTTT
TRBV5-4	-	TRBJ2-1	once	CASGRRDEQFF	TGTGCCAGCGGTCGTCGGGATGAGCAGTTCTTC
TRBV13	TRBD1	TRBJ2-1	few	CASSSGQGVWYEQFF	TGTGCCAGCAGCTCAGGACAGGGGGTGTGGTATGAGCAGTTCTTC
TRBV28	-	TRBJ2-1	few	CASSLNSYNEQFF	TGTGCCAGCAGTTTAAATAGCTACAATGAGCAGTTCTTC
TRBV30	TRBD2	TRBJ2-2	few	CAWSIRVGTSVNTGELFF	TGTGCCTGGAGTATAAGAGTCGGGACTAGCGTCAACACCGGGGAGCTGTTTTTT
TRBV10-1	-	TRBJ2-7	-	CASTIYEQYF	TGCGCCAGCACAATTTACGAGCAGTACTTC
TRBV30	TRBD1	TRBJ1-2	-	CAWNRQGGPNYGYTF	TGTGCCTGGAACCGTCAAGGGGGCCCTAACTATGGCTACACCTTC